This T cell receptor beta chain was observed in a study of memory CD4+ T cells and cytomegalovirus serostatus. The study, taken as a whole, reports: The CMV-associated TCR signature appears largely within the CD4+ memory repertoire.

For this clone: Its antigen remains unidentified.

V lost 1 base to trimming and J lost 0 bases, with 11 bases between them. Germline loops: CDR1 LNHNV, CDR2 YYDKDF (reference sequence). CDR3 size: 16 residues. The sort gate was single viable CD3+CD4+CD8-CD45RO+ cells for memory CD4+ T cells. Assay: immunoSEQ multiplex PCR; the TCRdb copy retains only in-frame clones and omits some. Of under 50,000 clones listed, 78% were seen once; the top ten hold approximately 0.78%. Sequenced material: memory CD4+ T cells from blood. This sequence was found in an adult in good health and CMV-seronegative. V and J are TRBV15 and TRBJ2-3; no firm D call. CDR3 DNA sequence: TGTGCCACCAGCAGAGGAGCCGGAGCAAGCACAGATACGCAGTATTTT. This translates into CATSRGAGASTDTQYF.